This entry describes one T cell receptor beta chain. What it recognizes is unknown. The sample comes from a study of T cell responses to AZD1222 COVID-19 vaccine. Assay used: immunoSEQ multiplex PCR; TCRdb lists only in-frame clones, some missing. The data contain approximately 120,000 clones, about 90% of them singletons. Study outcomes and limitations: Spike-specific TCR breadth rose after two AZD1222 doses, and depth rose as well.

CDR1 is SGHNT and CDR2 is YENEEA in the germline V gene. CDR3 length: 15 residues. Deletions cut 1 base from V and 0 bases from J, with 8 bases between. The J gene is TRBJ2-3, the V gene TRBV11-3, with a weak D call TRBD1 (6 bases). The source material was peripheral blood, sampled on day 0 of MenACWY control vaccination. This sequence was found in an adult in good health. CDR3 protein: CASSLGDTSTDTQYF. The CDR3 region has the DNA TGTGCCAGCAGCTTAGGGGACACTAGCACAGATACGCAGTATTTT.